This T cell receptor (beta chain) was identified in a study of patients and donors after allogeneic stem cell transplantation (dated by TCRdb to about 2020). The germline V gene (reference sequence) gives CDR1 as LNHNV and CDR2 as YYDKDF. The trim is 3 bases for V and 0 bases for J, with a gap of 8 bases between the germline ends. From the cysteine up to the phenylalanine, the CDR3 has a length of 14 residues. The retained sequence is limited to the CDR3, 42 bases, with the frame set at the first base. As for this clonotype: Its antigen specificity is not known. No qualities accompany the bases; no much larger clone lies one base away.

Library creation used RT-PCR. The data were produced on a NextSeq 550. TCRdb's own reprocessing of the public reads used fastp at Q25 and MiXCR and kept productive beta chains. Identical CDR3 protein sequences are pooled into one entry, listed with their most common genes and DNA. This sample gives approximately 98,000 distinct CDR3 sequences in total; approximately 40% of them show up just once. The ten largest clones take up 25% to 35% of the sample. Sequenced input: blood, either unsorted or a sorted T cell fraction (not recorded which). The chain uses TRBV15 and TRBJ1-1; TRBD1 is a possible D gene, resting on 6 matching bases. The clonotype was recovered from a human donor who was either an allogeneic HSCT recipient or a stem cell or donor lymphocyte infusion donor (not recorded which). It is not recorded whose cells these are; they may come from a transplant donor. The CDR3 reads CATSRRGMNTEAFF. In nucleotide form, the sequence is TGTGCCACCAGCAGGAGGGGGATGAACACTGAAGCTTTCTTT.